This T cell receptor beta chain was sequenced during a study of blood T cells in healthy people across ages. Study-wide points: Expanded clonotype shifts may have been confounded, as the donors had an unknown CMV status.

Combining a sample-barcoded 5' primer with a J-beta primer mix, a second PCR ran for 7 to 11 cycles. TCRdb called the 5' RACE reads again in MiXCR, with one record for every CDR3 protein. Counted here are roughly 800,000 distinct CDR3 sequences, 20% to 25% occurring once; the ten biggest clones make up 3% to 4.5%. Unmatched junction bases numbered 12, after V lost 4 bases and J lost 5 bases. Germline assignment: CDR1 SGDLS and CDR2 YYNGEE. This CDR3 is 17 amino acids long. This clonotype was observed a few times. Its antigen remains unknown. Peripheral blood from each donor was collected in a volume of 8 to 10 milliliters. Separately, the same data were catalogued under a study of T cells of mothers and their children.

This clonotype was obtained from a boy between 10 and 17 years old in good health. The sequencing input was blood. The chain couples TRBV9 to TRBJ2-2, with 9 bases that match TRBD1. CDR3 nucleotides: TGTGCCAGCAGCACCAATCCCGGGACAGGGAGGACCGGGGAGCTGTTTTTT. Amino acid sequence: CASSTNPGTGRTGELFF.